This is a list of T cell receptor beta chains from one sample in a study of T cell repertoires in cytomegalovirus infection. TCRdb processed the reads anew with MiXCR; each CDR3 protein has one entry. This table holds 500,000 to 600,000 distinct CDR3 sequences, 15% to 20% found once. Sequences were obtained from CD8+ T cells from PBMCs. The receptors derive from a human donor in good health (CMV status not recorded). Some clones in this sample may be carry-over from other donors' samples. CDR3s leave out the opening cysteine and the closing phenylalanine or tryptophan. A D gene is named only where the DNA matches it firmly.

D: .; V: TRBV27; CDR3: ATREGVESNQPQH
D: TRBD1; V: TRBV12-3/TRBV12-4; CDR3: ASRIRGSGANVLT
D: .; V: TRBV27; CDR3: ASSYLRDSISPLH
D: TRBD1; V: TRBV4-1; CDR3: ASSPSTGISSYEQY
D: .; V: TRBV7-3; CDR3: ASSFEGGKGNTIY
D: TRBD2; V: TRBV9; CDR3: ASSVALALTDTQY
D: .; V: TRBV25-1; CDR3: ASSEVEGRGTEAF
D: .; V: TRBV13; CDR3: ASSLNRANYVYT
D: TRBD1; V: TRBV6-5; CDR3: ASSYTGTGCFGYT
D: .; V: TRBV7-9; CDR3: ASSRGGASYNYGYT
D: TRBD1; V: TRBV7-6; CDR3: ASSPLDRGYTGELF
D: TRBD1; V: TRBV19; CDR3: ASSTGQTNTEAF
D: .; V: TRBV15; CDR3: ATSRARGYNTGELF
D: .; V: TRBV9; CDR3: ASSPEGGGHNEQF
D: TRBD2; V: TRBV20-1; CDR3: SARGPGLAGGDTQY
D: TRBD2; V: TRBV6-1; CDR3: ASRSTGTSGRGEQF
D: .; V: TRBV28; CDR3: ARSNGQFSSYEQY
D: TRBD2; V: TRBV6-5; CDR3: ASSYRGLGYEQY
D: .; V: TRBV7-3; CDR3: ASSFDGLSTEAF
D: TRBD1; V: TRBV6-6; CDR3: ASRSSGTGPNEQF
D: .; V: TRBV29-1; CDR3: SVEDENYEQY
D: .; V: TRBV7-9; CDR3: ASSPGSGFWETQY
D: .; V: TRBV20-1; CDR3: SARDDDWGRQLSGNTIY
D: TRBD1; V: TRBV15; CDR3: ATSPLGQGNYGYT
D: .; V: TRBV27; CDR3: ASKGIGNQPQH
D: TRBD2; V: TRBV9; CDR3: ASSVAGGPGGNEQF
D: .; V: TRBV27; CDR3: ASSFRGITEAF
D: TRBD1; V: TRBV6-6; CDR3: ASSYSPAGGKETQY
D: TRBD1; V: TRBV6-6; CDR3: AISPPGGPGTDTQY
D: TRBD1; V: TRBV6-1; CDR3: ASRTDRGGTEAF
D: TRBD2; V: TRBV7-9; CDR3: ANSPRLAGENTDTQY
D: TRBD2; V: TRBV28; CDR3: ASSSQRERGKDTQY
D: .; V: TRBV30; CDR3: AWSWATQETQY
D: .; V: TRBV2; CDR3: ASSEAHGGSNSPLH
D: .; V: TRBV6-1; CDR3: ASSELGYGANVLT
D: TRBD1; V: TRBV6-1; CDR3: ASSEHRGTEAF
D: TRBD2; V: TRBV24-1; CDR3: ATSDRPGLAGSRYEQF
D: .; V: TRBV6-5; CDR3: ASSYSMGANEKLF
D: .; V: TRBV12-3/TRBV12-4; CDR3: ASSLQRGTPGRTEAF
D: .; V: TRBV6-6; CDR3: ASSTRVGSNQPQH
D: .; V: TRBV6-2/TRBV6-3; CDR3: ASSPWAGKTMDGYT
D: .; V: TRBV9; CDR3: ASSVARTPQGRETQY
D: TRBD1; V: TRBV29-1; CDR3: SVSPTGGQDVAGGMAYFGYT
D: .; V: TRBV3-1; CDR3: ASSQGVYGYT
D: .; V: TRBV7-8; CDR3: ASSLVDNSYEQY
D: .; V: TRBV5-6; CDR3: ASRHGGAGAKGYT
D: TRBD2; V: TRBV20-1; CDR3: SASFRLAGSYNEQF
D: TRBD1; V: TRBV27; CDR3: ASSQGQEAF
D: TRBD2; V: TRBV7-3; CDR3: ASSLTGGLAGTSTDTQY
D: .; V: TRBV29-1; CDR3: SVEVTENSYEQY
D: TRBD2; V: TRBV28; CDR3: ASSPTGLAPVFEQY
D: .; V: TRBV27; CDR3: ASSFRGGLNEQF
D: .; V: TRBV29-1; CDR3: SVEDLEAQNTGELF
D: .; V: TRBV15; CDR3: ATSRVPTAGNTIY
D: .; V: TRBV20-1; CDR3: SATLTGPGNHGYT
D: TRBD2; V: TRBV9; CDR3: ASSVGSSGETQY
D: TRBD2; V: TRBV19; CDR3: ASSIRGGGSTDTQY
D: TRBD2; V: TRBV7-3; CDR3: ASSLNPGGLRETQY